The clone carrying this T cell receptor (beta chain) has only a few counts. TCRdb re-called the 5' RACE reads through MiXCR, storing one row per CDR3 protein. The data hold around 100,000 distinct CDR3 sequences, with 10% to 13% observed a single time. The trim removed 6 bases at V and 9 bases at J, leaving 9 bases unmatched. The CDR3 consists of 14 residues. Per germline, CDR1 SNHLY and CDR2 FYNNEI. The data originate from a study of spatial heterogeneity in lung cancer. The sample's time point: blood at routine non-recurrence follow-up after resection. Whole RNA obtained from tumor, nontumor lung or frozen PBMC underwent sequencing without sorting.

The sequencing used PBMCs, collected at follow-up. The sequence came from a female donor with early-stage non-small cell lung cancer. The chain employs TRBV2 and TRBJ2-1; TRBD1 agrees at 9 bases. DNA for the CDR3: TGTGCCAGCAGAAGGACAGGGGAAAGTGGTGAGCAGTTCTTC. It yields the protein CASRRTGESGEQFF.